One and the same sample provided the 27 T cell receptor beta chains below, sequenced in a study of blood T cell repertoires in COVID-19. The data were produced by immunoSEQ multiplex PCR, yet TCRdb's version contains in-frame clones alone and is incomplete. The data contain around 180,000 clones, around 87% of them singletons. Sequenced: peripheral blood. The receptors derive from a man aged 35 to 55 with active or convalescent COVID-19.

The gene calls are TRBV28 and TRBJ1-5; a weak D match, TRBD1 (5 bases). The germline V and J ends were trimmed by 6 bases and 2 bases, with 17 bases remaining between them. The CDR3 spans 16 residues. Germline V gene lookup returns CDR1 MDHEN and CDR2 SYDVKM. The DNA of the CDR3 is TGTGCCAGCAGGCCTTTTCAGGGAATGGGCAATCAGCCCCAGCATTTT. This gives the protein CASRPFQGMGNQPQHF.

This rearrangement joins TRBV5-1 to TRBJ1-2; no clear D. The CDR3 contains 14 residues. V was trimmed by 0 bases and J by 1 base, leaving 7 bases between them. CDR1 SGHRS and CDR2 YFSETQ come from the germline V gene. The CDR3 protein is CASSLGNNNYGYTF. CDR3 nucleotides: TGCGCCAGCAGCTTGGGAAACAATAACTATGGCTACACCTTC.

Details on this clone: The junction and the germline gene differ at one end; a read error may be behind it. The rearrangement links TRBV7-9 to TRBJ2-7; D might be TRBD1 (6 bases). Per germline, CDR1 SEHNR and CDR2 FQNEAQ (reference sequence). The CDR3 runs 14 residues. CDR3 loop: CASSLEGTHYGQYF. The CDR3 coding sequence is TGTGCCAGCAGCTTAGAAGGGACACATTACGGGCAGTACTTC.

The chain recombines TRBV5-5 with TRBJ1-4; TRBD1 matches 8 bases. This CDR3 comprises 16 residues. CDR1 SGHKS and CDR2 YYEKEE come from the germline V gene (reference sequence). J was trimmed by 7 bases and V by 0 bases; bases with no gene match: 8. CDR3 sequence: CASSLDRVTGGEKLFF. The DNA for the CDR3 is TGTGCCAGCAGCTTGGATCGGGTTACAGGGGGTGAAAAACTGTTTTTT.

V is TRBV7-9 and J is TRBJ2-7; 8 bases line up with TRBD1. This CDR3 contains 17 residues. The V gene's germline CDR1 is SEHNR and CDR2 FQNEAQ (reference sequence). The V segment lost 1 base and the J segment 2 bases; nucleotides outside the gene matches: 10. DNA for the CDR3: TGTGCCAGCAGCTTAGGGGTAGGGACAGGAGTTACCTACGAGCAGTACTTC. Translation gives CASSLGVGTGVTYEQYF.

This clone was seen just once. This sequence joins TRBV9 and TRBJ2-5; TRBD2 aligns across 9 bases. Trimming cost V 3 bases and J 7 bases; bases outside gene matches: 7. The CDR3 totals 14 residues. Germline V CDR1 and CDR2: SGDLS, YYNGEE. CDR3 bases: TGTGCCAGCAGCGCGGGACTAGCACAGGGGACCCAGTACTTC. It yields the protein CASSAGLAQGTQYF.

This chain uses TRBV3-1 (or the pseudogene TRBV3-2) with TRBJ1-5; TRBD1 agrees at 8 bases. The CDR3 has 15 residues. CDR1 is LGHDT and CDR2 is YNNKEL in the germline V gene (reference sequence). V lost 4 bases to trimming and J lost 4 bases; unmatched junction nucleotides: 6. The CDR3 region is CASSPRQGINQPQHF. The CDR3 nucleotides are TGTGCCAGCAGCCCTCGACAGGGGATAAATCAGCCCCAGCATTTT.

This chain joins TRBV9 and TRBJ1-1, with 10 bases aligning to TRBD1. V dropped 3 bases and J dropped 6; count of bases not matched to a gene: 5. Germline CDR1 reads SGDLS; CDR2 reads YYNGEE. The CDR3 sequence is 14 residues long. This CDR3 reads CASSAGQGRAEAFF. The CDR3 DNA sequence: TGTGCCAGCAGCGCGGGACAGGGGAGAGCTGAAGCTTTCTTT.

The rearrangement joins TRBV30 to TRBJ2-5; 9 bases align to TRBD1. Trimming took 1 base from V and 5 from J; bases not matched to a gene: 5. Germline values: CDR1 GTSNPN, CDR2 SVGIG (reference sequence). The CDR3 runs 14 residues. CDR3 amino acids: CAWSGTGGRETQYF. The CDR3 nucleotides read TGTGCCTGGAGTGGTACAGGGGGCAGGGAGACCCAGTACTTC.

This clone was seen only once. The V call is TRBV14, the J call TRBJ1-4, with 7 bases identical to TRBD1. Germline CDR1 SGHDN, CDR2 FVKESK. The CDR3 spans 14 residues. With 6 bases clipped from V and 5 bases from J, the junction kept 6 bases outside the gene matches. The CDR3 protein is CASRKGQSNEKLFF. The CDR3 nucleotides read TGTGCCAGCAGAAAGGGACAGTCCAATGAAAAACTGTTTTTT.

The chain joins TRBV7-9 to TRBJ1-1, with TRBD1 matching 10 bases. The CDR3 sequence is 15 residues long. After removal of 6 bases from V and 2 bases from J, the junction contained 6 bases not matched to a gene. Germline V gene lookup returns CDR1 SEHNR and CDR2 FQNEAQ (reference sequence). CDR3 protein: CASRPRQGANTEAFF. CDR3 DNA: TGTGCCAGCAGACCACGACAGGGGGCAAACACTGAAGCTTTCTTT. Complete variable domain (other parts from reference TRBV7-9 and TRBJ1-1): DTGVSQNPRHKITKRGQNVTFRCDPISEHNRLYWYRQTLGQGPEFLTYFQNEAQLEKSRLLSDRFSAERPKGSFSTLEIQRTEQGDSAMYLCASRPRQGANTEAFFGQGTRLTVV.

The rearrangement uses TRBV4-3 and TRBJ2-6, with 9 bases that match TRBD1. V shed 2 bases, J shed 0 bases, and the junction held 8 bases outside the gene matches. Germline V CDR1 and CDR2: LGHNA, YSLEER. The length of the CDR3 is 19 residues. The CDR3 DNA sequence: TGCGCCAGCAGCCAATTTACAGGGGGCCCCTTCTCTGGGGCCAACGTCCTGACTTTC. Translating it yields CASSQFTGGPFSGANVLTF.

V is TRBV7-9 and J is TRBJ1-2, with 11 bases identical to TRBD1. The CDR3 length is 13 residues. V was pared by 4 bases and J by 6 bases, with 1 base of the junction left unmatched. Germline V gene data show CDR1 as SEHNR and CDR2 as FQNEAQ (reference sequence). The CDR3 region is CASSWTGGDGYTF. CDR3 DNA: TGTGCCAGCAGCTGGACAGGGGGCGATGGCTACACCTTC. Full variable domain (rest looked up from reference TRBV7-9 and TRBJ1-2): DTGVSQNPRHKITKRGQNVTFRCDPISEHNRLYWYRQTLGQGPEFLTYFQNEAQLEKSRLLSDRFSAERPKGSFSTLEIQRTEQGDSAMYLCASSWTGGDGYTFGSGTRLTVV.

The CDR3 coding sequence is TGTGCCAGTACAGGGGGATTCGGTAGCAATCAGCCCCAGCATTTT. It is translated as CASTGGFGSNQPQHF. This rearrangement joins TRBV6-5 to TRBJ1-5; 8 nucleotides line up with TRBD1. J was trimmed by 0 bases and V by 9 bases; bases with no gene match: 7. Germline CDR1 is MNHEY and CDR2 is SVGAGI. The CDR3 sequence is 15 residues long.

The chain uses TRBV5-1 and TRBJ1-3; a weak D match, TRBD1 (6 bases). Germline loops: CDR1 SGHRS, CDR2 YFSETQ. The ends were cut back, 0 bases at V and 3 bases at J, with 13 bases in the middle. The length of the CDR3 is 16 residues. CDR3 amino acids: CASSLGGGLSGNTIYF. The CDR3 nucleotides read TGCGCCAGCAGCTTGGGCGGGGGCCTAAGTGGAAACACCATATATTTT.

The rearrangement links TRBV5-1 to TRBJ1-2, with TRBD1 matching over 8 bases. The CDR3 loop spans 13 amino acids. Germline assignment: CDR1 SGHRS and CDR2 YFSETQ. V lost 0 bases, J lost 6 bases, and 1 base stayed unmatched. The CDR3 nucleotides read TGCGCCAGCAGCTTGGCAGGGGGCAATGGCTACACCTTC. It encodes CASSLAGGNGYTF.

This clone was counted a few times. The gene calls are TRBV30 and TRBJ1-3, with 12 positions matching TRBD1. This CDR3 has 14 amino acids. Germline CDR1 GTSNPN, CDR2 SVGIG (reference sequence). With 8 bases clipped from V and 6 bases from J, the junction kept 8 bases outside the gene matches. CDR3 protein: CAGTGGFSKNTIYF. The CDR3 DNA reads TGTGCCGGGACAGGGGGCTTCTCAAAAAACACCATATATTTT. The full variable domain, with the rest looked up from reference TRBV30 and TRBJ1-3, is SQTIHQWPATLVQPVGSPLSLECTVEGTSNPNLYWYRQAAGRGLQLLFYSVGIGQISSEVPQNLSASRPQDRQFILSSKKLLLSDSGFYLCAGTGGFSKNTIYFGEGSWLTVV.

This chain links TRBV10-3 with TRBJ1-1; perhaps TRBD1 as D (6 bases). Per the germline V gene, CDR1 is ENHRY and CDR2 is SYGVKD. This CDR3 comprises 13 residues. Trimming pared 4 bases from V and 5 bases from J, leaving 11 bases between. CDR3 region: CAISVSGETEAFF. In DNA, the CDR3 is TGTGCCATCAGTGTGTCAGGGGAAACTGAAGCTTTCTTT.

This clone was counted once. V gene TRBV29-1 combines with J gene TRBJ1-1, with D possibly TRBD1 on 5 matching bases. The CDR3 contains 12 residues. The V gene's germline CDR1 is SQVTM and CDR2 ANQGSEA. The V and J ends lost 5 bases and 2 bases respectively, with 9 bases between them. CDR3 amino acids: CSVRQINTEAFF. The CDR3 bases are TGCAGCGTTCGACAGATAAACACTGAAGCTTTCTTT.

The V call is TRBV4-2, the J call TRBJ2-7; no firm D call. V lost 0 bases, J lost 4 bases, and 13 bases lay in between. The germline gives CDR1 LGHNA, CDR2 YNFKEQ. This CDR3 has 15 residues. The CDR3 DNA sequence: TGTGCCAGCAGCCAAGATCCAGCGAATTTTTACGAGCAGTACTTC. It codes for CASSQDPANFYEQYF.

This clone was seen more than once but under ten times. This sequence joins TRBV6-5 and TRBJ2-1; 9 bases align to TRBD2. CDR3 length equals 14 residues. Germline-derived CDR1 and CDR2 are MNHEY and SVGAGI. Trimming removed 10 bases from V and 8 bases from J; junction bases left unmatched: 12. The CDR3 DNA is TGTGCCATCGGTGGCGGGGGGGCCAGTGATGAGCAGTTCTTC. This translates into CAIGGGGASDEQFF.

This chain's CDR3 is CASTEGASWVGGYTF. In DNA, the CDR3 is TGTGCCAGCACCGAGGGGGCTTCCTGGGTCGGGGGCTACACCTTC. The chain couples TRBV5-4 to TRBJ1-2; 7 positions agree with TRBD1. With V trimmed by 6 bases and J by 8 bases, 16 bases remained unmatched. CDR1 is SGHNT and CDR2 is YYREEE in the germline V gene (reference sequence). The CDR3 covers 15 residues.

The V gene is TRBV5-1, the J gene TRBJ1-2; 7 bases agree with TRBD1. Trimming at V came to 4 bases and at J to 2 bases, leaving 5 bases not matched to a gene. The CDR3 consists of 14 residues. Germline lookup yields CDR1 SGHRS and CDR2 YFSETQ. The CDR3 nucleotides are TGCGCCAGCAGCCCGGGACAGTTAAACTATGGCTACACCTTC. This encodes CASSPGQLNYGYTF.

In DNA, the CDR3 is TGCGCCAGCAGTTCGTCTCGCAGGGGTTTGAGCACAGATACGCAGTATTTT. Its translation: CASSSSRRGLSTDTQYF. The genes are TRBV5-1 and TRBJ2-3; tentatively, D is TRBD1 (6 bases). Trimming left V 5 bases short and J 0 bases short, with 19 bases between. The CDR3 spans 17 residues. Germline V gene sequence: CDR1 SGHRS, CDR2 YFSETQ. The full variable domain, with the rest looked up from reference TRBV5-1 and TRBJ2-3, is KAGVTQTPRYLIKTRGQQVTLSCSPISGHRSVSWYQQTPGQGLQFLFEYFSETQRNKGNFPGRFSGRQFSNSRSEMNVSTLELGDSALYLCASSSSRRGLSTDTQYFGPGTRLTVL.

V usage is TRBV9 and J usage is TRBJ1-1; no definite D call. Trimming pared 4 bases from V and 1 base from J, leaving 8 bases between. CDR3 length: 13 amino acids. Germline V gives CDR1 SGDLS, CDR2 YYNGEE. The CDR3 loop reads CASSSHQNTEAFF. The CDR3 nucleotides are TGTGCCAGCAGCTCACACCAGAACACTGAAGCTTTCTTT.

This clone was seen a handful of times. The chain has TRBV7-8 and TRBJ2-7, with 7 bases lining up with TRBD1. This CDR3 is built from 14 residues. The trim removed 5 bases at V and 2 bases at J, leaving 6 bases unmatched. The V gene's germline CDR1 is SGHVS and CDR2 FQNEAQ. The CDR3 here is CASSGTGVAYEQYF. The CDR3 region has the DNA TGTGCCAGCAGCGGTACAGGGGTGGCCTACGAGCAGTACTTC.

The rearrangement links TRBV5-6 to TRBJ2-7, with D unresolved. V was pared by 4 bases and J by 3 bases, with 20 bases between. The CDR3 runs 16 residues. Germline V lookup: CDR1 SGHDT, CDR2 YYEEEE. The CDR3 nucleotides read TGTGCCAGCAGCCGCATGGTGGCAATACTAAACTACGAGCAGTACTTC. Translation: CASSRMVAILNYEQYF.